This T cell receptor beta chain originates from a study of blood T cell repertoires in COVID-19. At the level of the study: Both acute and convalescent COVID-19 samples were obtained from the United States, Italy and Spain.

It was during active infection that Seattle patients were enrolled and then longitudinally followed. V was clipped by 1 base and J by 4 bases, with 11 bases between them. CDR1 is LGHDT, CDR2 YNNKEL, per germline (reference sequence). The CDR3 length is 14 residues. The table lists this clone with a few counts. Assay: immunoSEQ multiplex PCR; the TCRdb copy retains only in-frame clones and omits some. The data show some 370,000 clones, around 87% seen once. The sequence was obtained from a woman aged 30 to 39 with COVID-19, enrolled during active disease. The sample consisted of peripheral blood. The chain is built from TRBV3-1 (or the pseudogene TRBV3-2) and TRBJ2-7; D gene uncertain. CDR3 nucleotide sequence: TGTGCCAGCAGCCAAGGGCGACATGCATACGAGCAGTACTTC. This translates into CASSQGRHAYEQYF.